A selection of T cell receptor beta chains follows, all from one sample in a study of blood T cell repertoires in COVID-19. TCRdb's copy holds only in-frame clones and misses some; the assay was immunoSEQ multiplex PCR. This sample has under 350,000 clones, with 90% found just once. Sequencing used PBMCs or T cells enriched from blood (not recorded which). The receptors come from a man aged 60 to 75 who had recovered from COVID-19. CDR3s include the opening cysteine and the closing phenylalanine or tryptophan. The order of the fields is clone size, J gene, D gene, V gene, CDR3 DNA, CDR3 protein. The D gene is left open where the match is weak. Some rows mark clone size as missing; the rest say once, few, many or name a class of expanded clone.

abundance: NA
j_gene: TRBJ2-2
d_gene: TRBD1
v_gene: TRBV9
CDR3nt: TGTGCCAGCAGCGTACGTTTCGGACAGGGGGCTACCGGGGAGCTGTTTTTT
CDR3aa: CASSVRFGQGATGELFF

abundance: NA
j_gene: TRBJ1-2
d_gene: NA
v_gene: TRBV11-3
CDR3nt: TGTGCCAGCAGTGAACAGGGTTTTGGCTACACCTTC
CDR3aa: CASSEQGFGYTF

abundance: NA
j_gene: TRBJ2-3
d_gene: NA
v_gene: TRBV4-1
CDR3nt: TGCGCCAGCAGCCAATTTACTCCACCCCTCACAGATACGCAGTATTTT
CDR3aa: CASSQFTPPLTDTQYF

abundance: NA
j_gene: TRBJ2-7
d_gene: NA
v_gene: TRBV6-2/TRBV6-3
CDR3nt: TGTGCCAGCAGCCCCCCTCCCAGGGCTGACTACGAGCAGTACTTC
CDR3aa: CASSPPPRADYEQYF

abundance: NA
j_gene: TRBJ2-3
d_gene: TRBD1
v_gene: TRBV20-1
CDR3nt: TGCAGTGCTAGTGTAACAGGGGAGGATACGCAGTATTTT
CDR3aa: CSASVTGEDTQYF

abundance: NA
j_gene: TRBJ2-1
d_gene: TRBD1
v_gene: TRBV5-1
CDR3nt: TGCGCCAGCAGCCCGATGGGACAGGGCTCCTCTGAGCAGTTCTTC
CDR3aa: CASSPMGQGSSEQFF

abundance: NA
j_gene: TRBJ2-3
d_gene: TRBD1
v_gene: TRBV11-2
CDR3nt: TGTGCCAGCAGCACACAGGGGGCCGGCGCAGATACGCAGTATTTT
CDR3aa: CASSTQGAGADTQYF

abundance: NA
j_gene: TRBJ2-7
d_gene: NA
v_gene: TRBV30
CDR3nt: TGTGCCTGGAGCCCCCAAACAGTGGCCTACGAGCAGTACTTC
CDR3aa: CAWSPQTVAYEQYF

abundance: NA
j_gene: TRBJ2-1
d_gene: NA
v_gene: TRBV27
CDR3nt: TGTGCCGCGGGGGCCCCGACCTACAATGAGCAGTTCTTC
CDR3aa: CAAGAPTYNEQFF

abundance: NA
j_gene: TRBJ2-3
d_gene: NA
v_gene: TRBV12-5
CDR3nt: TGTGCTAGTGGTCTGCGGCCAGATACGCAGTATTTT
CDR3aa: CASGLRPDTQYF

abundance: NA
j_gene: TRBJ1-4
d_gene: NA
v_gene: TRBV28
CDR3nt: TGTGCCAGTCGGGGGGCAACTAATGAAAAACTGTTTTTT
CDR3aa: CASRGATNEKLFF

abundance: NA
j_gene: TRBJ1-4
d_gene: TRBD1
v_gene: TRBV6-5
CDR3nt: TGTGCCAGCAGTTCAAACAGGGGGCGAAAACTGTTTTTT
CDR3aa: CASSSNRGRKLFF

abundance: few
j_gene: TRBJ1-2
d_gene: TRBD1
v_gene: TRBV28
CDR3nt: TGTGCCACGGGAGACAGGGGGCTCGATGGCTACACCTTC
CDR3aa: CATGDRGLDGYTF

abundance: few
j_gene: TRBJ1-4
d_gene: TRBD1
v_gene: TRBV2
CDR3nt: TGTGCCAGCAGTCCCGGGACAGGGGATCGGAAACTGTTTTTT
CDR3aa: CASSPGTGDRKLFF

abundance: NA
j_gene: TRBJ1-2
d_gene: NA
v_gene: TRBV13
CDR3nt: TGTGCCAGCAGCTTAAGAGGGAGTTATGGCTACACCTTC
CDR3aa: CASSLRGSYGYTF

abundance: once
j_gene: TRBJ1-2
d_gene: NA
v_gene: TRBV9
CDR3nt: TGTGCCAGCAGCGCCCGCACCGCCGGGGATGGCTACACCTTC
CDR3aa: CASSARTAGDGYTF

abundance: NA
j_gene: TRBJ2-7
d_gene: NA
v_gene: TRBV6-1
CDR3nt: TGTGCCAGCAGTGAAGGCAGCAGGCCAAGGACCTACGAGCAGTACTTC
CDR3aa: CASSEGSRPRTYEQYF

abundance: NA
j_gene: TRBJ2-7
d_gene: TRBD2
v_gene: TRBV5-5
CDR3nt: TGTGCCAGCAGCTTAACGGGGGGGCCCTACGAGCAGTACTTC
CDR3aa: CASSLTGGPYEQYF

abundance: NA
j_gene: TRBJ2-7
d_gene: NA
v_gene: TRBV4-3
CDR3nt: TGCGCCAGCAGCCAAGATACCAGGGGCTACGAGCAGTACTTC
CDR3aa: CASSQDTRGYEQYF

abundance: NA
j_gene: TRBJ2-7
d_gene: TRBD2
v_gene: TRBV11-2
CDR3nt: TGTGCCAGCAGCTTAGAGCGGGAGTTACAGCAGTACTTC
CDR3aa: CASSLERELQQYF

abundance: NA
j_gene: TRBJ2-1
d_gene: TRBD2
v_gene: TRBV5-1
CDR3nt: TGCGCCAGCAGCCCCGGACTAGCGGGAGATGAGCAGTTCTTC
CDR3aa: CASSPGLAGDEQFF

abundance: NA
j_gene: TRBJ1-1
d_gene: NA
v_gene: TRBV27
CDR3nt: TGTGCCGCAGGGGACCCTATGAACACTGAAGCTTTCTTT
CDR3aa: CAAGDPMNTEAFF

abundance: NA
j_gene: TRBJ2-1
d_gene: NA
v_gene: TRBV18
CDR3nt: TGTGCCAGCTCCCTGGGGGCACCAAACAATGAGCAGTTCTTC
CDR3aa: CASSLGAPNNEQFF

abundance: NA
j_gene: TRBJ1-2
d_gene: NA
v_gene: TRBV19
CDR3nt: TGTGCCAGTAGTTCGGATGGCCGGGACAAATACTATGGCTACACCTTC
CDR3aa: CASSSDGRDKYYGYTF

abundance: NA
j_gene: TRBJ1-4
d_gene: NA
v_gene: TRBV19
CDR3nt: TGTGCCAGTAGTTCCACACCGGGTTATGAAAAACTGTTTTTT
CDR3aa: CASSSTPGYEKLFF

abundance: NA
j_gene: TRBJ1-3
d_gene: NA
v_gene: TRBV30
CDR3nt: TGTGCCTGGAGTGTACAGGCCTCTGGAAACACCATATATTTT
CDR3aa: CAWSVQASGNTIYF

abundance: NA
j_gene: TRBJ1-5
d_gene: NA
v_gene: TRBV29-1
CDR3nt: TGCAGCGTTAGGACAGCAGCTTCCCAGCCCCAGCATTTT
CDR3aa: CSVRTAASQPQHF

abundance: NA
j_gene: TRBJ1-2
d_gene: TRBD1
v_gene: TRBV4-3
CDR3nt: TGCGCCAGCAGCCAACAGCAGGGACAGCGTGGTGACGGCTACACCTTC
CDR3aa: CASSQQQGQRGDGYTF

abundance: NA
j_gene: TRBJ1-2
d_gene: TRBD1
v_gene: TRBV3-1/TRBV3-2
CDR3nt: TGTGCCAGCAGCCAGAGACAGGGCTATGGCTACACCTTC
CDR3aa: CASSQRQGYGYTF

abundance: NA
j_gene: TRBJ2-1
d_gene: NA
v_gene: TRBV5-1
CDR3nt: TGCGCCAGCAGGATCCTATCGGGGTACGATGAGCAGTTCTTC
CDR3aa: CASRILSGYDEQFF

abundance: NA
j_gene: TRBJ2-7
d_gene: TRBD2
v_gene: TRBV4-1
CDR3nt: TGCGCCAGCAGCCAAGGGGAAGTTAGCGGGTGGAGCTCCTACGAGCAGTACTTC
CDR3aa: CASSQGEVSGWSSYEQYF

abundance: NA
j_gene: TRBJ1-1
d_gene: NA
v_gene: TRBV4-1
CDR3nt: TGCGCCAGCAGCTCTAATAATGAAGCTTTCTTT
CDR3aa: CASSSNNEAFF

abundance: once
j_gene: TRBJ2-3
d_gene: NA
v_gene: TRBV15
CDR3nt: TGTGCCACCAGCAGAGAGTTTGCCCTTGACAATACGCAGTATTTT
CDR3aa: CATSREFALDNTQYF

abundance: NA
j_gene: TRBJ1-1
d_gene: TRBD1
v_gene: TRBV25-1
CDR3nt: TGTGCCAGCGGACGACAGGGGGCTGAAGCTTTCTTT
CDR3aa: CASGRQGAEAFF

abundance: NA
j_gene: TRBJ2-7
d_gene: TRBD2
v_gene: TRBV11-3
CDR3nt: TGTGCCAGCAGCCCAGGGAGGGAGTCCTACGAGCAGTACTTC
CDR3aa: CASSPGRESYEQYF

abundance: NA
j_gene: TRBJ2-5
d_gene: TRBD2
v_gene: TRBV15
CDR3nt: TGTGCCACCAGCAGAGGTCCAGCGGGAGGGGTGGAGACCCAGTACTTC
CDR3aa: CATSRGPAGGVETQYF

abundance: NA
j_gene: TRBJ1-4
d_gene: NA
v_gene: TRBV9
CDR3nt: TGTGCCAGCAGCGTAGAAGGAGGGGCGTCGGAAGAAAAACTGTTTTTT
CDR3aa: CASSVEGGASEEKLFF

abundance: NA
j_gene: TRBJ1-5
d_gene: NA
v_gene: TRBV7-8
CDR3nt: TGTGCCAGCAGCTCTGGAGGGAGAGGCAATCAGCCCCAGCATTTT
CDR3aa: CASSSGGRGNQPQHF

abundance: NA
j_gene: TRBJ1-2
d_gene: TRBD1
v_gene: TRBV19
CDR3nt: TGTGCCAGTAGTATGTTAGGGGGCGCGGATGGCTACACCTTC
CDR3aa: CASSMLGGADGYTF

abundance: NA
j_gene: TRBJ2-7
d_gene: NA
v_gene: TRBV19
CDR3nt: TGTGCCAGTAGCTTAGCGTTAGCGTACGAGCAGTACTTC
CDR3aa: CASSLALAYEQYF

abundance: NA
j_gene: TRBJ2-1
d_gene: NA
v_gene: TRBV6-1
CDR3nt: TGTGCCAGCAGTGACCAACAGGGCTCCAATGAGCAGTTCTTC
CDR3aa: CASSDQQGSNEQFF

abundance: NA
j_gene: TRBJ2-1
d_gene: NA
v_gene: TRBV10-3
CDR3nt: TGTGCCATCAGTCCCCGTGGGTCGGGGTACGATGAGCAGTTCTTC
CDR3aa: CAISPRGSGYDEQFF

abundance: few
j_gene: TRBJ1-1
d_gene: TRBD1
v_gene: TRBV7-6
CDR3nt: TGTGCCAGCAGCAAACAGGGGGCAGGGGAAGCTTTCTTT
CDR3aa: CASSKQGAGEAFF

abundance: NA
j_gene: TRBJ2-7
d_gene: NA
v_gene: TRBV4-1
CDR3nt: TGCGCCAGCAGCCAAGGTTCGGGTTGGGGCCGGTACGAGCAGTACTTC
CDR3aa: CASSQGSGWGRYEQYF

abundance: NA
j_gene: TRBJ2-7
d_gene: NA
v_gene: TRBV6-5
CDR3nt: TGTGCCAGCAGTTACAGTCGGTCTACCTACGAGCAGTACTTC
CDR3aa: CASSYSRSTYEQYF

abundance: NA
j_gene: TRBJ2-1
d_gene: TRBD1
v_gene: TRBV7-6
CDR3nt: TGTGCCAGCAGCTTAGGTGTTTGGACAGGGGACAATGAGCAGTTCTTC
CDR3aa: CASSLGVWTGDNEQFF

abundance: few
j_gene: TRBJ1-2
d_gene: TRBD1
v_gene: TRBV24-1
CDR3nt: TGTGCCACCAGTGACCAGTGGGACAGCCGTGGCTACACCTTC
CDR3aa: CATSDQWDSRGYTF

abundance: NA
j_gene: TRBJ2-1
d_gene: TRBD2
v_gene: TRBV15
CDR3nt: TGTGCCACCAGCGTTGAGCGGGGGGGCAGCGATGAGCAGTTCTTC
CDR3aa: CATSVERGGSDEQFF

abundance: NA
j_gene: TRBJ2-6
d_gene: TRBD1
v_gene: TRBV18
CDR3nt: TGTGCCAGCTCACAAACGACAGGGTCTGGGGCCAACGTCCTGACTTTC
CDR3aa: CASSQTTGSGANVLTF

abundance: NA
j_gene: TRBJ2-7
d_gene: TRBD1
v_gene: TRBV3-1/TRBV3-2
CDR3nt: TGTGCCAGCAGCCAGGACAGGGCCTCTCGGTACTTC
CDR3aa: CASSQDRASRYF

abundance: once
j_gene: TRBJ2-7
d_gene: NA
v_gene: TRBV11-2
CDR3nt: TGTGCCAGCAGCTTTCTACAGGCTCCCTACGAGCAGTACTTC
CDR3aa: CASSFLQAPYEQYF

abundance: NA
j_gene: TRBJ1-1
d_gene: NA
v_gene: TRBV5-6
CDR3nt: TGTGCCAGCAGCTTGGGAGGGGGTTGGGTTATGAACACTGAAGCTTTCTTT
CDR3aa: CASSLGGGWVMNTEAFF

abundance: NA
j_gene: TRBJ2-1
d_gene: TRBD1
v_gene: TRBV13
CDR3nt: TGTGCCAGCAGCTTAGGCCCGACAGGGAAGGGGACATACAATGAGCAGTTCTTC
CDR3aa: CASSLGPTGKGTYNEQFF